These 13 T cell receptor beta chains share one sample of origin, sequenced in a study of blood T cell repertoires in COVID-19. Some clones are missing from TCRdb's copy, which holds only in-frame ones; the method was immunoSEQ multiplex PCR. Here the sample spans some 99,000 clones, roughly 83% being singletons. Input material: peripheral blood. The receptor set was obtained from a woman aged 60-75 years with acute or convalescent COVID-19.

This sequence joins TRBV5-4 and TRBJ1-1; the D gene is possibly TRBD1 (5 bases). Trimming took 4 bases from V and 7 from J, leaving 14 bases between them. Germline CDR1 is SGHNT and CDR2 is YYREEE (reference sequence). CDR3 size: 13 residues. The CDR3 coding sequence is TGTGCCAGCAGCCCCGACAGCTCCCTTGAAGCTTTCTTT. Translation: CASSPDSSLEAFF.

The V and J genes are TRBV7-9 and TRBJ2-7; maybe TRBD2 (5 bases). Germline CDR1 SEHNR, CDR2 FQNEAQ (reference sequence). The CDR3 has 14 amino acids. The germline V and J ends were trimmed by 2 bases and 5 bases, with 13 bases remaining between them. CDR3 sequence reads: CASSLSAEAHEQYF. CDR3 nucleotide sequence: TGTGCCAGCAGCTTAAGCGCGGAGGCCCACGAGCAGTACTTC.

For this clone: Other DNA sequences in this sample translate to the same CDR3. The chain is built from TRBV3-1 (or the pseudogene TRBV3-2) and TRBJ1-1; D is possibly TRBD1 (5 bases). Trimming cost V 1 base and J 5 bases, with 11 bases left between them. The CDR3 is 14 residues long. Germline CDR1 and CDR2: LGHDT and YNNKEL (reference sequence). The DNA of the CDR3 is TGTGCCAGCAGCCAAGCTGGGAGGGGAACTGAAGCTTTCTTT. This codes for CASSQAGRGTEAFF.

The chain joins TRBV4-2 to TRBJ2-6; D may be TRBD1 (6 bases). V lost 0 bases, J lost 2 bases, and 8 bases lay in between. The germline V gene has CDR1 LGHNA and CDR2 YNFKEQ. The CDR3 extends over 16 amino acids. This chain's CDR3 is CASSQEGGTGANVLTF. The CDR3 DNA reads TGTGCCAGCAGCCAAGAAGGGGGAACTGGGGCCAACGTCCTGACTTTC.

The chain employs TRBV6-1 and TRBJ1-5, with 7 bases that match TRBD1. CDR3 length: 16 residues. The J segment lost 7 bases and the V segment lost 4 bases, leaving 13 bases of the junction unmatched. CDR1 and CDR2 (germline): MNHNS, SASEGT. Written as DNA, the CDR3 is TGTGCCAGCAGTGCATCCGGAGGCCCAGGGGGGCAGCCCCAGCATTTT. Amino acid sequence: CASSASGGPGGQPQHF.

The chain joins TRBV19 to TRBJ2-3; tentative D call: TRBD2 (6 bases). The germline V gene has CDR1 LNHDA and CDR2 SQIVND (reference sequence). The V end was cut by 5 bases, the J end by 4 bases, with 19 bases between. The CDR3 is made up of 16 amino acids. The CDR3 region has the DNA TGTGCCAGTAGTGACCTTGGGGGGAAGGGATCAGATACGCAGTATTTT. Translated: CASSDLGGKGSDTQYF. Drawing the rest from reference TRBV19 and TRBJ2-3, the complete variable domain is DGGITQSPKYLFRKEGQNVTLSCEQNLNHDAMYWYRQDPGQGLRLIYYSQIVNDFQKGDIAEGYSVSREKKESFPLTVTSAQKNPTAFYLCASSDLGGKGSDTQYFGPGTRLTVL.

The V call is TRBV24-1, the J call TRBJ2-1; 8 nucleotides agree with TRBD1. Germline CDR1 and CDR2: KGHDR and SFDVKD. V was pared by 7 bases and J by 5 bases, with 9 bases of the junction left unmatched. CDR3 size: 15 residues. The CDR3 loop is CATSWTGRFDNEQFF. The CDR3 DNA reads TGTGCCACCAGCTGGACAGGGAGATTCGACAATGAGCAGTTCTTC.

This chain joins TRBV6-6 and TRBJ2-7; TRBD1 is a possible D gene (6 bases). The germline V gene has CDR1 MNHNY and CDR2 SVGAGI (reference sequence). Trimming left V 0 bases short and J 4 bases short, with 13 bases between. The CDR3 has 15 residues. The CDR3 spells CASSYSSTGQYEQYF. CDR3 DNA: TGTGCCAGCAGTTACTCGAGTACAGGGCAATACGAGCAGTACTTC.

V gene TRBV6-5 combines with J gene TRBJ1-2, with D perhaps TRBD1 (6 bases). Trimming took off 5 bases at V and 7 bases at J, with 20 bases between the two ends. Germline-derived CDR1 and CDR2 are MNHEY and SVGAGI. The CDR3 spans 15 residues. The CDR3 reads CASSQTYRTEGGYTF. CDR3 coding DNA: TGTGCCAGCAGTCAAACCTATAGGACAGAGGGTGGCTACACCTTC.

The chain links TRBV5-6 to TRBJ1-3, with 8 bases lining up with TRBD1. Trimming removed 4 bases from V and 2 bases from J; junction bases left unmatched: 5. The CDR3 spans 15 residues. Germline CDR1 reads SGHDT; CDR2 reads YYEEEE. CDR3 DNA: TGTGCCAGCAGCCGAGGGACAGGAACTGGAAACACCATATATTTT. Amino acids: CASSRGTGTGNTIYF.

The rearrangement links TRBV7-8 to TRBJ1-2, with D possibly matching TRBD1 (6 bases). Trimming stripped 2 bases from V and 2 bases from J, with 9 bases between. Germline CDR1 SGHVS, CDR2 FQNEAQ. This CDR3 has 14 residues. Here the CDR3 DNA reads TGTGCCAGCAGCTTATCGGGGGGCAACTATGGCTACACCTTC. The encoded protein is CASSLSGGNYGYTF.

The chain's CDR3 is CASSQDADNYGYTF. CDR3 coding DNA: TGTGCCAGCAGCCAAGATGCAGATAACTATGGCTACACCTTC. The V gene is TRBV3-1 (or the pseudogene TRBV3-2), the J gene TRBJ1-2; D gene ambiguous. V lost 0 bases and J 1 base, leaving 6 bases between the germline ends. The CDR3 is made up of 14 amino acids. Germline CDR1 LGHDT, CDR2 YNNKEL (reference sequence).

The CDR3 DNA reads as TGTGCCAGCAGCCCTTATAGTAGCCACGAGCAGTACTTC. Its protein is CASSPYSSHEQYF. The chain employs TRBV5-5 and TRBJ2-7; D remains ambiguous. The length of the CDR3 is 13 residues. Looked up from germline, CDR1 is SGHKS and CDR2 is YYEKEE (reference sequence). Between the trimmed V and J ends, which lost 4 bases and 5 bases, there was a span of 13 bases.